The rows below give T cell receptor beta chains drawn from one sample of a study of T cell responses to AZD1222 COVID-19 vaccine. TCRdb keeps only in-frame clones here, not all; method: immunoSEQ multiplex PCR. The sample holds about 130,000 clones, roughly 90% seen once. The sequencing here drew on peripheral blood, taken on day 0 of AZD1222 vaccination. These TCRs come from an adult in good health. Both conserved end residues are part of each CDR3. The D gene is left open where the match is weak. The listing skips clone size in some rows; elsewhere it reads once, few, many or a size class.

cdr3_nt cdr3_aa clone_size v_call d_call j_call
TGCGCCAGCAGCTTAACGACAGGGAGCTATGGCTACACCTTC CASSLTTGSYGYTF NA TRBV5-1 TRBD1 TRBJ1-2
TGTGCCAGCTTCCGACAGGGGGCCCCCCAGTACTTC CASFRQGAPQYF NA TRBV28 TRBD1 TRBJ2-5
TGTGCCAGCAGTTTAGCGGGAAACTACAATGAGCAGTTCTTC CASSLAGNYNEQFF NA TRBV2 TRBD2 TRBJ2-1
TGTGCCAGCAGTTATTCGGGGGCGAATGAGCAGTTCTTC CASSYSGANEQFF NA TRBV27 NA TRBJ2-1
TGTGCCAGCAGTTACTCTTTGCCTAGCATTACGCAGTATTTT CASSYSLPSITQYF once TRBV6-2/TRBV6-3 NA TRBJ2-3
TGTGCCAGCAGCATGACAGGGAACTATGGCTACACCTTC CASSMTGNYGYTF NA TRBV6-2/TRBV6-3 TRBD1 TRBJ1-2
TGCAGCGTTGAAGCAGGGGGAGGAGGGGAGCAGTACTTC CSVEAGGGGEQYF NA TRBV29-1 NA TRBJ2-7
TGCGCCAGCAGCTTGGTCGGCAGCGGCTCTGGAAACACCATATATTTT CASSLVGSGSGNTIYF NA TRBV5-1 NA TRBJ1-3
TGTGCCACCACCGACCCCTACAGGGATGCTAACTATGGCTACACCTTC CATTDPYRDANYGYTF NA TRBV15 NA TRBJ1-2
TGTGCCAGCAGCTTAGATCAAGTCACAGGGGGCATCTACGAGCAGTACTTC CASSLDQVTGGIYEQYF NA TRBV11-2 TRBD1 TRBJ2-7
TGTGCCAGCAGCCGCCGGCCCTTGGGGAAGCAGTACTTC CASSRRPLGKQYF NA TRBV7-3 NA TRBJ2-7
TGTGCCAGCTCACCACTACCACTAGCGGGAGGGTTTAATGAGCAGTTCTTC CASSPLPLAGGFNEQFF NA TRBV18 TRBD2 TRBJ2-1
TGCAGCGTTGAAGAATCCCAGGGTTGGAACTATGGCTACACCTTC CSVEESQGWNYGYTF NA TRBV29-1 NA TRBJ1-2
TGTGCCAGCAGCTTAGATATCCCCCGGGACAGGGGTAATCAGCCCCAGCATTTT CASSLDIPRDRGNQPQHF NA TRBV7-6 TRBD1 TRBJ1-5
TGCGCCAGCAGCCAAGATCTATTAACGGGGGGGACTAGCGTTTACAATGAGCAGTTCTTC CASSQDLLTGGTSVYNEQFF few TRBV4-3 TRBD2 TRBJ2-1
TGTGCCAGCAGCCAAGCCCCGGACAGGGCGGGTGGAAACACCATATATTTT CASSQAPDRAGGNTIYF NA TRBV3-1/TRBV3-2 TRBD1 TRBJ1-3
TGTGCCAGCAGCGTAGGTCCCCTAGCGGGAGCATACAATGAGCAGTTCTTC CASSVGPLAGAYNEQFF NA TRBV9 TRBD2 TRBJ2-1
TGTGCCAGCAGCCACAGGGGCAATCAGCCCCAGCATTTT CASSHRGNQPQHF few TRBV27 NA TRBJ1-5
TGTGCCAGCAGCCAAGATAGGGGGACGAACACCGGGGAGCTGTTTTTT CASSQDRGTNTGELFF once TRBV14 NA TRBJ2-2
TGTGCCAGCAGTCACCAAGCCAGGGTCCACGAGCAGTACTTC CASSHQARVHEQYF few TRBV6-5 NA TRBJ2-7
TGCGCCAGCAGCTCCCGGGACAGGCCTGAAAAACTGTTTTTT CASSSRDRPEKLFF NA TRBV5-1 TRBD1 TRBJ1-4
TGTGCCAGCAATCAGGGAGACTCCTACGAGCAGTACTTC CASNQGDSYEQYF NA TRBV12-3/TRBV12-4 NA TRBJ2-7
TGCGCCAGCAGCTTGTTAAGCTATCGCGGACCTCATTCACCCCTCCACTTT CASSLLSYRGPHSPLHF NA TRBV5-1 NA TRBJ1-6
TGTGCCAGCAGTGAAGCAGGAACCAATCAGCCCCAGCATTTT CASSEAGTNQPQHF once TRBV2 NA TRBJ1-5
TGTGCCACCAGCAGTGACTTGAGACGGAGAGGTTCCGACTACAATGAGCAGTTCTTC CATSSDLRRRGSDYNEQFF NA TRBV15 NA TRBJ2-1
TGTGCCAGCAGTTACTGGGCGGGAGCCGGGGAGCTGTTTTTT CASSYWAGAGELFF NA TRBV6-5 TRBD2 TRBJ2-2
TGTGCCAGCAGCCACGCAGGGGATAGACTGTTTTTT CASSHAGDRLFF NA TRBV6-6 NA TRBJ1-4
TGTGCCAGCAGCCAAGAGACAGGGGAGAACACTGAAGCTTTCTTT CASSQETGENTEAFF NA TRBV3-1/TRBV3-2 TRBD1 TRBJ1-1
TGTGCCAGCAGTTACGGGGGGGCGCGGGGCTACACCTTC CASSYGGARGYTF NA TRBV6-5 NA TRBJ1-2
TGTGCCAGCAGTTTACCTCGGCCTAGGACAAAGCGAGGCAATCAGCCCCAGCATTTT CASSLPRPRTKRGNQPQHF NA TRBV28 NA TRBJ1-5
TGTGCCACCAGTGATTTTGGGACTATAGAGACCCAGTACTTC CATSDFGTIETQYF NA TRBV24-1 TRBD2 TRBJ2-5
TGTGCCAGCAGCTTGGCGGCCTCCTACGAGCAGTACTTC CASSLAASYEQYF NA TRBV5-6 NA TRBJ2-7
TGTGCCAGCAGCTTGACGACAGGGGTCGGCACTGAAGCTTTCTTT CASSLTTGVGTEAFF NA TRBV5-4 TRBD1 TRBJ1-1
TGTGCCAGCAGCGAAAGGGGGACTAGCGGGAGGGTGGAGACCCAGTACTTC CASSERGTSGRVETQYF NA TRBV13 TRBD2 TRBJ2-5
TGCGCCAGCAGCCAAGATAGGCAGGGGATTGGAAAACTGTTTTTT CASSQDRQGIGKLFF NA TRBV4-1 NA TRBJ1-4
TGTGCCAGCAGCTTAGTGTCCAGGGGAAGGACCGGGGAGCTGTTTTTT CASSLVSRGRTGELFF NA TRBV7-9 NA TRBJ2-2
TGTGCCTGGATGCAGAACACCGGGGAGCTGTTTTTT CAWMQNTGELFF once TRBV30 NA TRBJ2-2
TGTGCCAGCAGCCCGCGGGAGCCTCCTGTTGGCTACACCTTC CASSPREPPVGYTF once TRBV7-3 NA TRBJ1-2
TGTGCCAGCAGCAATGGACAGGGACCCTACAATGAGCAGTTCTTC CASSNGQGPYNEQFF NA TRBV2 TRBD1 TRBJ2-1
TGCGCCAGCAGCTTGGTGATGGGCGGGGACACTGAAGCTTTCTTT CASSLVMGGDTEAFF NA TRBV5-1 NA TRBJ1-1
TGTGCCTGGAGTGTTATAGCGGGAGAGTCCTACGAGCAGTACTTC CAWSVIAGESYEQYF NA TRBV30 TRBD2 TRBJ2-7
TGCGCCAGCAGCTTCCCGGGAGGTAGCGGGAGGGATGAGCAGTTCTTC CASSFPGGSGRDEQFF NA TRBV4-3 TRBD2 TRBJ2-1